This is a list of T cell receptor beta chains from one sample in a study of molecular identifiers for immune sequencing clone quantification. TCRdb reprocessed the PCR reads via MiXCR and lists one record per CDR3 protein. Among about 320,000 distinct CDR3 sequences listed, over 20% were seen once. The source material was naive CD8+ T cells from blood, with Jurkat cell RNA spiked in. Receptors originate from a human donor in good health. Some libraries in this study had Jurkat cell RNA spiked in. The CDR3 runs from the conserved cysteine through the conserved F or W. A D gene is named only where the DNA matches it firmly. The size entry is marked missing in some rows and otherwise reads once, few, many or a size class.

clone_size	v_call	j_call	d_call	cdr3_aa	cdr3_nt
many	TRBV24-1	TRBJ2-2	-	CATEAPGWNTGELFF	TGTGCCACCGAGGCCCCAGGGTGGAACACCGGGGAGCTGTTTTTT
many	TRBV5-1	TRBJ2-1	TRBD2	CASSLGLAGLYNEQFF	TGCGCCAGCAGCTTAGGGCTAGCGGGGCTCTACAATGAGCAGTTCTTC
many	TRBV7-9	TRBJ1-4	TRBD1	CASSGQDRGGEKLFF	TGTGCCAGCAGCGGACAGGACAGGGGTGGAGAAAAACTGTTTTTT
many	TRBV9	TRBJ2-3	-	CASSVGQDTQYF	TGTGCCAGCAGCGTAGGCCAGGATACGCAGTATTTT
few	TRBV19	TRBJ2-4	-	CASSMGGYLKNIQYF	TGTGCCAGTAGTATGGGAGGCTACCTCAAAAACATTCAGTACTTC
many	TRBV12-3/TRBV12-4	TRBJ2-7	-	CASSSSGISSYEQYF	TGTGCCAGCAGTTCGTCAGGGATCAGCTCCTACGAGCAGTACTTC
few	TRBV27	TRBJ2-7	-	CASSTRKDPSYEQYF	TGTGCCAGCAGCACGAGGAAAGACCCATCCTACGAGCAGTACTTC
many	TRBV7-3	TRBJ2-3	-	CASSPLGSASTDTQYF	TGTGCCAGCAGCCCCCTTGGTAGCGCCAGCACAGATACGCAGTATTTT
many	TRBV7-2	TRBJ2-1	TRBD2	CASSLSASGVYNEQFF	TGTGCCAGCAGCTTATCCGCTAGCGGGGTTTACAATGAGCAGTTCTTC
many	TRBV9	TRBJ1-6	TRBD1	CASSQRGLDNSPLHF	TGTGCCAGCAGCCAGAGGGGGCTTGACAATTCACCCCTCCACTTT
-	TRBV6-2/TRBV6-3	TRBJ2-7	TRBD1	CASSAPGQGSYEQYF	TGTGCCAGCAGTGCGCCCGGACAGGGGTCCTACGAGCAGTACTTC